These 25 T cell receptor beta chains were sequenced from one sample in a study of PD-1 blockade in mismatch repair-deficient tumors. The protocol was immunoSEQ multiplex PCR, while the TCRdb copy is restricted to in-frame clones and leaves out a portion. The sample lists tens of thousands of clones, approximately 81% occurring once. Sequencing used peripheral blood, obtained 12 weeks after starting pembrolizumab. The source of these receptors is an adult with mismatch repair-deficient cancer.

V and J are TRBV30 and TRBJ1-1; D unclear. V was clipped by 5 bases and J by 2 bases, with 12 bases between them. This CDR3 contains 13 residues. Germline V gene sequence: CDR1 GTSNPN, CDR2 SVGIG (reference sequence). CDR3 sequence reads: CAWGPDINTEAFF. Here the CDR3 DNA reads TGTGCCTGGGGACCAGACATAAACACTGAAGCTTTCTTT.

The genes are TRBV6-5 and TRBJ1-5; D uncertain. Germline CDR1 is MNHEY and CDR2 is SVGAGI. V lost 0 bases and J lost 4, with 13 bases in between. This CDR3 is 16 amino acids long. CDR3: CASSYSGPEGNQPQHF. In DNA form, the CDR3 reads TGTGCCAGCAGTTACTCGGGTCCGGAGGGAAATCAGCCCCAGCATTTT.

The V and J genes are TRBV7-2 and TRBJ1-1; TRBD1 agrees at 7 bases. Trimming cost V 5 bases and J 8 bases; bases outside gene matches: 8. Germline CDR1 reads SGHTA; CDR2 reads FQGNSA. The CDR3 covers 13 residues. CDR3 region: CASSLRTGQEAFF. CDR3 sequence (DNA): TGTGCCAGCAGCCTAAGGACAGGCCAGGAAGCTTTCTTT.

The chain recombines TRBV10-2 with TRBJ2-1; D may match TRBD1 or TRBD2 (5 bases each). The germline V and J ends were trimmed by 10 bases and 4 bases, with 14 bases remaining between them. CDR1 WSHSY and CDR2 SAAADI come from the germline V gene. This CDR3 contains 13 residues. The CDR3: CATRDGPYNEQFF. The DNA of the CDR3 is TGCGCCACCAGGGACGGTCCATACAATGAGCAGTTCTTC.

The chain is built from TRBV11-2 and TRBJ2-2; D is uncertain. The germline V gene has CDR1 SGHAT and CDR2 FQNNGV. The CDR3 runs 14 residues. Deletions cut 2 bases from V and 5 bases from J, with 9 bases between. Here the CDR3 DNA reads TGTGCCAGCAGCTTAAGTGTAAGGACCGGGGAGCTGTTTTTT. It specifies CASSLSVRTGELFF.

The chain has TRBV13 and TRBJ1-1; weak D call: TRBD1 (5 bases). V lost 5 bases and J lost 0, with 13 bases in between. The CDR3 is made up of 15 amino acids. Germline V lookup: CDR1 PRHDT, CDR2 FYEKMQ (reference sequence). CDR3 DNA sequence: TGTGCCAGCAGCCCCCGGACACAAATGAACACTGAAGCTTTCTTT. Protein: CASSPRTQMNTEAFF.

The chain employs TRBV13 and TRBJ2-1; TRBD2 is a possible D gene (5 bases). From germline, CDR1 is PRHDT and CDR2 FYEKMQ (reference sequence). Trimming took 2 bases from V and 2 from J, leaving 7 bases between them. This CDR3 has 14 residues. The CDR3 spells CASSLMGAYNEQFF. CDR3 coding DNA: TGTGCCAGCAGCTTAATGGGAGCCTACAATGAGCAGTTCTTC.

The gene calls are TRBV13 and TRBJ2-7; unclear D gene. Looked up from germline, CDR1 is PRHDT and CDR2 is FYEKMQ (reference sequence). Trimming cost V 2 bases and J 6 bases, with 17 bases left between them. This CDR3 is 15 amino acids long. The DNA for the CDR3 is TGTGCCAGCAGCTTAAGGACCGCTGTTCGGAGCGAGCAGTACTTC. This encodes CASSLRTAVRSEQYF.

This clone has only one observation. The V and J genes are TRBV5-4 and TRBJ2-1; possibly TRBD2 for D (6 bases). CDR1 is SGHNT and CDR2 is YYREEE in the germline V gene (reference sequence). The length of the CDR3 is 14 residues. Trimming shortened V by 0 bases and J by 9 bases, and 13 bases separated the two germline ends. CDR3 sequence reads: CASSLGGPGSEQFF. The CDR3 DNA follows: TGTGCCAGCAGCTTGGGTGGGCCCGGGAGTGAGCAGTTCTTC.

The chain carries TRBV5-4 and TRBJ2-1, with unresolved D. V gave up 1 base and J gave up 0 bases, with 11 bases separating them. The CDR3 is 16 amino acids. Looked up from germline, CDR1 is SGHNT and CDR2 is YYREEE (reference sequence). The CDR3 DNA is TGTGCCAGCAGCTTGCGGGCGTTGAGCTCCTACAATGAGCAGTTCTTC. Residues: CASSLRALSSYNEQFF.

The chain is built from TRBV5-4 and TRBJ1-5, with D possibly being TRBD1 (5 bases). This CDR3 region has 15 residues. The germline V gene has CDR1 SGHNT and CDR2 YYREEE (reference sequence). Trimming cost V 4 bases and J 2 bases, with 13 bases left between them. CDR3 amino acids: CASSPGVGGNQPQHF. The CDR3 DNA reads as TGTGCCAGCAGCCCAGGAGTGGGGGGCAATCAGCCCCAGCATTTT.

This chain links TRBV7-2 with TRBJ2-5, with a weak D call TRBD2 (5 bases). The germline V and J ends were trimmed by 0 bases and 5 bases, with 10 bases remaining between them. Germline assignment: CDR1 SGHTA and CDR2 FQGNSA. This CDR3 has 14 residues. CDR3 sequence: CASSLARRAETQYF. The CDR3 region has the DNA TGTGCCAGCAGCTTAGCTCGGCGGGCTGAGACCCAGTACTTC.

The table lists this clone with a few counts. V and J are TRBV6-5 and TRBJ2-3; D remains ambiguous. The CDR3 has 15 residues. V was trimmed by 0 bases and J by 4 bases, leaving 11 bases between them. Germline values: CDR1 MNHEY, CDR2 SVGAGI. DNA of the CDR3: TGTGCCAGCAGTTACTCGAATGGGCCCGCAGATACGCAGTATTTT. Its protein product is CASSYSNGPADTQYF.

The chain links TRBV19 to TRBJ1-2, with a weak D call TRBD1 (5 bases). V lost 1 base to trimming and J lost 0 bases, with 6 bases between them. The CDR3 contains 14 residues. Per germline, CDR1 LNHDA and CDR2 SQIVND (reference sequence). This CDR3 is CASSIGGANYGYTF. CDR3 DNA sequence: TGTGCCAGTAGTATAGGGGGCGCTAACTATGGCTACACCTTC.

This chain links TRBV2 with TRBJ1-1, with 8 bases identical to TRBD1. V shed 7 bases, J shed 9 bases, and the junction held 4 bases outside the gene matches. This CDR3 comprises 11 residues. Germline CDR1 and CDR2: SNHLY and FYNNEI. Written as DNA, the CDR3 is TGTGCCAGCAAAGACAGGGGCCAAGCTTTCTTT. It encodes CASKDRGQAFF.

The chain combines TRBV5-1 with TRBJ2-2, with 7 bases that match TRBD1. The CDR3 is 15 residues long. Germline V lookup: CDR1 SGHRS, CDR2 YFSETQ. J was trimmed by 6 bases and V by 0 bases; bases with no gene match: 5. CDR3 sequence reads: CASSLATGSAGELFF. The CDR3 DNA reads TGCGCCAGCAGCTTGGCGACAGGGTCGGCCGGGGAGCTGTTTTTT.

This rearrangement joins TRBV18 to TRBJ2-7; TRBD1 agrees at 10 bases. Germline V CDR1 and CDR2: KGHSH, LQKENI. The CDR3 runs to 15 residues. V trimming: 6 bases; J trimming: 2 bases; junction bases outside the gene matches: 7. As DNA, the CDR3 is TGTGCCAGCTCTCCGGGACAGGGGAGTCCCTACGAGCAGTACTTC. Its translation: CASSPGQGSPYEQYF. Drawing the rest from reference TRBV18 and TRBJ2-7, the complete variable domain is NAGVMQNPRHLVRRRGQEARLRCSPMKGHSHVYWYRQLPEEGLKFMVYLQKENIIDESGMPKERFSAEFPKEGPSILRIQQVVRGDSAAYFCASSPGQGSPYEQYFGPGTRLTVT.

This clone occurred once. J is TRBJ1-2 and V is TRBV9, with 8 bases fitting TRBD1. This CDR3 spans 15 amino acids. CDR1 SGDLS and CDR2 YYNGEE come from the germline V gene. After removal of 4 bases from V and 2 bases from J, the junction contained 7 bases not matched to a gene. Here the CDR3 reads CASSFRTGKNYGYTF. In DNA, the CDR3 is TGTGCCAGCAGCTTCCGGACAGGGAAGAACTATGGCTACACCTTC.

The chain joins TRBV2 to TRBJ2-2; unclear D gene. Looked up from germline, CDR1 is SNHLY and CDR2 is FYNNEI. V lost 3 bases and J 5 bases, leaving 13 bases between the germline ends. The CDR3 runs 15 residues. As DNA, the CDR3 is TGTGCCAGCAGTGACTGGGTATCCCGGACCGGGGAGCTGTTTTTT. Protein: CASSDWVSRTGELFF.

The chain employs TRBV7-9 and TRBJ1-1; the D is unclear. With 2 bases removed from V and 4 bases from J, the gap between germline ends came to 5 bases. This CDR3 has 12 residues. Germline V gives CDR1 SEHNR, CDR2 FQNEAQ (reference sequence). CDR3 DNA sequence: TGTGCCAGCAGCTTATTGGGCACTGAAGCTTTCTTT. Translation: CASSLLGTEAFF.

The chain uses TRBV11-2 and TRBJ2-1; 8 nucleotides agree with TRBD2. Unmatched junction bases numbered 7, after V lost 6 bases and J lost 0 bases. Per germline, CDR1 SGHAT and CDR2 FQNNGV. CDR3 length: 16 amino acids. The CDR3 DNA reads TGTGCCAGCAGTCTACTAGCGGCTAGCTCCTACAATGAGCAGTTCTTC. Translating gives CASSLLAASSYNEQFF.

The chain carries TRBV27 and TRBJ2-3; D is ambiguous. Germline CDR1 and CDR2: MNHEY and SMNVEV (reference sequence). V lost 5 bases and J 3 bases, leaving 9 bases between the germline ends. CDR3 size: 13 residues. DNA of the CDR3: TGTGCCAGCAGTCCCCTACGTACAGATACGCAGTATTTT. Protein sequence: CASSPLRTDTQYF.

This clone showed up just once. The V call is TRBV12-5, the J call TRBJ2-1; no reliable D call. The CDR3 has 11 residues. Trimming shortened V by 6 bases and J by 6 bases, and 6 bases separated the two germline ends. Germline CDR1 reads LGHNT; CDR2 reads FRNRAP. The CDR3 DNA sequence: TGTGCTAGTGGCTTATTCAATGAGCAGTTCTTC. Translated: CASGLFNEQFF.

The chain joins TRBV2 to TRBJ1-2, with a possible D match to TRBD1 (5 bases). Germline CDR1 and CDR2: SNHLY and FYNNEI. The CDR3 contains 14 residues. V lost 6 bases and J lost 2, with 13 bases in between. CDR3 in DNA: TGTGCCAGCAGGGGGGACCGTGGGAACTATGGCTACACCTTC. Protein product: CASRGDRGNYGYTF.

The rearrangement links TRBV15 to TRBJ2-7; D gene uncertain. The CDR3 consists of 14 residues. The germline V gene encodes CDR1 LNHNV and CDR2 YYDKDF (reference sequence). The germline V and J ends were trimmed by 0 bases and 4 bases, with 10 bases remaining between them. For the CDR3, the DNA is TGTGCCACCAGCAGAGATACCGAATCTTACGAGCAGTACTTC. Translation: CATSRDTESYEQYF.